Presented here are 28 T cell receptor beta chains from one specimen sequenced in a study of T cells in Graves' hyperthyroidism and ophthalmopathy. Authors of the study amplified TCR beta CDR3 regions from RNA transcripts. TCR CDR3 underwent first-round RT-PCR with the HTBI primer set. TCRdb itself ran the multiplex PCR reads through MiXCR, one entry per CDR3 protein. Found here are about 580,000 distinct CDR3 sequences, about half of them singletons; the top ten hold more than 7%. Sequenced input: peripheral blood or thyroid tissue (not recorded which). The receptors originated from a woman under 30 with Graves' hyperthyroidism.

This clonotype was observed many times. This chain joins TRBV12-5 and TRBJ1-2; D is unclear. The V and J ends lost 6 bases and 8 bases respectively, with 16 bases between them. There are 13 residues in the CDR3. CDR1 LGHNT and CDR2 FRNRAP come from the germline V gene. CDR3 residues: CASGPGPRFGYTF. The CDR3 DNA is TGTGCTAGTGGACCGGGCCCGCGATTCGGCTACACCTTC.

This clonotype showed up many times. The V gene is TRBV19, the J gene TRBJ1-5; D gene ambiguous. Germline V gene sequence: CDR1 LNHDA, CDR2 SQIVND (reference sequence). With 3 bases removed from V and 3 bases from J, the gap between germline ends came to 15 bases. The CDR3 length is 16 residues. The CDR3 DNA follows: TGTGCCAGTAGTATCGACCGGGTCGTCCTCAATCAGCCCCAGCATTTT. This sequence encodes CASSIDRVVLNQPQHF.

In this sample, this clonotype turned up many times. The chain joins TRBV12-3 or TRBV12-4 to TRBJ1-4; 9 positions match TRBD1. The CDR3 runs to 17 residues. V trimming: 4 bases; J trimming: 8 bases; junction bases outside the gene matches: 14. CDR3 region: CASSSTSTSTGGEKLFF. In DNA, the CDR3 is TGTGCCAGCAGTTCAACCTCTACCTCGACAGGGGGGGAAAAACTGTTTTTT.

CDR3 nucleotides: TGTGCCAGTAAGGGACAGGGGACAGATACGCAGTATTTT. Translating gives CASKGQGTDTQYF. The chain joins TRBV19 to TRBJ2-3; TRBD1 matches at 10 bases. This CDR3 is built from 13 residues. Germline V lookup: CDR1 LNHDA, CDR2 SQIVND (reference sequence). The V and J ends lost 7 bases and 3 bases, in that order; junction bases with no gene match: 1.

This clonotype was seen many times. This rearrangement joins TRBV15 to TRBJ1-2; 9 bases match TRBD1. V lost 4 bases and J lost 4; bases outside the gene matches: 4. Germline V gives CDR1 LNHNV, CDR2 YYDKDF (reference sequence). CDR3 length: 14 amino acids. CDR3 sequence (DNA): TGTGCCACCAGCATGGACAGGGGTGGCTATGGCTACACCTTC. Its translation: CATSMDRGGYGYTF. The full variable domain, with the rest looked up from reference TRBV15 and TRBJ1-2, is DAMVIQNPRYQVTQFGKPVTLSCSQTLNHNVMYWYQQKSSQAPKLLFHYYDKDFNNEADTPDNFQSRRPNTSFCFLDIRSPGLGDTAMYLCATSMDRGGYGYTFGSGTRLTVV.

This clonotype was observed many times. The chain combines TRBV3-1 with TRBJ1-2; a weak D match, TRBD1 (6 bases). V gave up 4 bases and J gave up 0 bases, with 12 bases separating them. Per the germline V gene, CDR1 is LGHDT and CDR2 is YNNKEL (reference sequence). The CDR3 spans 15 residues. In nucleotides, the CDR3 is TGTGCCAGCAGCCCCAAGGACAGATCTAACTATGGCTACACCTTC. It specifies CASSPKDRSNYGYTF.

This chain links TRBV20-1 with TRBJ2-7; TRBD2 aligns across 13 bases. CDR1 is DFQATT, CDR2 SNEGSKA, per germline (reference sequence). This CDR3 spans 16 amino acids. Unmatched junction bases numbered 14, after V lost 8 bases and J lost 4 bases. Written as DNA, the CDR3 is TGCAGTTCATCCCCCGGGACTAGCGGGATTGAATACGAGCAGTACTTC. This sequence encodes CSSSPGTSGIEYEQYF.

The table lists this clonotype with a few counts. This may stem from a read error, because a much larger clone lies one nucleotide away. The rearrangement joins TRBV5-1 to TRBJ1-1, with D unresolved. Germline-derived CDR1 and CDR2 are SGHRS and YFSETQ. V was cut by 4 bases and J by 5 bases, with 15 bases left in between. The CDR3 totals 14 residues. In nucleotides, the CDR3 is TGCGCCAGCAGCCCCGACAAGGAGGGTACTGAAGCTTTCTTT. This sequence encodes CASSPDKEGTEAFF.

The chain has TRBV25-1 and TRBJ1-2, with D possibly matching TRBD1 (5 bases). Germline V CDR1 and CDR2: MGHDK, SYGVNS. This CDR3 has 16 amino acids. The DNA for the CDR3 is TGTGCATTACTGGAAGGGGTCACCGCGGCTAACTATGGCTACACCTTC. Translation gives CALLEGVTAANYGYTF.

This chain joins TRBV20-1 and TRBJ2-2; 11 nucleotides align to TRBD2. The germline V gene has CDR1 DFQATT and CDR2 SNEGSKA (reference sequence). The CDR3 spans 17 residues. Germline trimming cut 0 bases from V and 5 bases from J; bases unmatched to any gene: 8. CDR3 sequence: CSARDLTSGSRTGELFF. CDR3 sequence (DNA): TGCAGTGCTAGAGACCTCACTAGCGGGAGTCGAACCGGGGAGCTGTTTTTT.

Many counts were recorded for this clonotype. The chain couples TRBV12-3 or TRBV12-4 to TRBJ1-6; a possible D gene is TRBD1 (5 bases). This CDR3 has 14 amino acids. V gave up 6 bases and J gave up 6 bases, with 12 bases separating them. Here the CDR3 DNA reads TGTGCCAGCAGACTCCAGGGAATTAATTCACCCCTCCACTTT. This sequence encodes CASRLQGINSPLHF.

V gene TRBV20-1 combines with J gene TRBJ1-5, with D unclear. CDR1 DFQATT and CDR2 SNEGSKA come from the germline V gene (reference sequence). The ends were cut back, 7 bases at V and 7 bases at J, with 20 bases in the middle. This CDR3 comprises 14 residues. CDR3 amino acids: CSVNLGTTTQPQHF. Here the CDR3 DNA reads TGCAGTGTTAATCTGGGTACGACTACGCAGCCCCAGCATTTT.

The chain is built from TRBV2 and TRBJ2-7; TRBD1 matches at 7 bases. The CDR3 has 14 residues. Germline CDR1 reads SNHLY; CDR2 reads FYNNEI. With V trimmed by 1 base and J by 7 bases, 7 bases remained unmatched. The CDR3 protein is CASSEVGRQGEQYF. The CDR3 bases are TGTGCCAGCAGTGAAGTGGGGCGACAGGGAGAGCAGTACTTC.

As to this clonotype: The junction differs from germline at one of its ends, possibly a read error. This chain links TRBV25-1 with TRBJ2-7; 7 nucleotides line up with TRBD2. CDR1 is MGHDK, CDR2 SYGVNS, per germline. This CDR3 has 15 amino acids. The CDR3 sequence is CAGSVLREGRYEQYF. The CDR3 DNA follows: TGTGCCGGCAGTGTCCTTAGGGAGGGCCGCTATGAGCAGTACTTC.

V gene TRBV29-1 combines with J gene TRBJ1-1, with 10 positions matching TRBD1. The CDR3 spans 15 residues. CDR1 and CDR2 from the germline V gene are SQVTM and ANQGSEA. Unmatched junction bases numbered 9, after V lost 5 bases and J lost 3 bases. This chain's CDR3 is CSVSTGQGLDTEAFF. CDR3 bases: TGCAGCGTTTCGACGGGACAGGGGCTGGACACTGAAGCTTTCTTT.

V is TRBV7-7 and J is TRBJ2-7; 7 bases agree with TRBD2. Germline V gene data show CDR1 as SSHAT and CDR2 as FNYEAQ (reference sequence). This CDR3 has 18 residues. The CDR3 DNA is TGTGCTAGCGCCAGCAGCCAAGATCGGGGAGGGTTTCAGTACGAGCAGTACTTC. This gives the protein CASASSQDRGGFQYEQYF. Full variable domain (missing parts from reference TRBV7-7 and TRBJ2-7): GAGVSQSPRYKVTKRGQDVTLRCDPISSHATLYWYQQALGQGPEFLTYFNYEAQPDKSGLPSDRFSAERPEGSISTLTIQRTEQRDSAMYRCASASSQDRGGFQYEQYFGPGTRLTVT.

This clonotype was counted ten times or more. The chain links TRBV3-1 to TRBJ1-1, with 8 bases matching TRBD1. The CDR3 extends over 15 amino acids. Germline CDR1 and CDR2: LGHDT and YNNKEL (reference sequence). The V gene end was trimmed by 0 bases and the J gene end by 5 bases; junction bases not matched to a gene: 5. The CDR3 DNA is TGTGCCAGCAGCCAAGAGGGACAGGCTGAAACTGAAGCTTTCTTT. This codes for CASSQEGQAETEAFF. Filled out from reference TRBV3-1 and TRBJ1-1, the complete variable domain reads DTAVSQTPKYLVTQMGNDKSIKCEQNLGHDTMYWYKQDSKKFLKIMFSYNNKELIINETVPNRFSPKSPDKAHLNLHINSLELGDSAVYFCASSQEGQAETEAFFGQGTRLTVV.

V and J are TRBV5-1 and TRBJ1-1; D is uncertain. CDR1 and CDR2 from the germline V gene are SGHRS and YFSETQ. CDR3 length: 15 residues. With 3 bases removed from V and 5 bases from J, the gap between germline ends came to 17 bases. The CDR3 DNA follows: TGCGCCAGCAGCTCGAAGCATTCAGACAAGACTGAAGCTTTCTTT. Translated: CASSSKHSDKTEAFF.

This clonotype was recorded at least ten times. The rearrangement links TRBV6-5 to TRBJ2-5; TRBD1 might be the D (6 bases). The CDR3 has 14 amino acids. Looked up from germline, CDR1 is MNHEY and CDR2 is SVGAGI. The V gene lost 6 bases and the J gene lost 1 base, with 12 bases spanning the gap. The CDR3 sequence: CASRRTGTQETQYF. The CDR3, as DNA: TGTGCCAGCAGGCGTACAGGGACCCAAGAGACCCAGTACTTC.

A note on this clonotype: At one boundary the junction diverges from the germline segment, which might be a read error. The chain links TRBV20-1 to TRBJ2-5; TRBD2 matches at 10 bases. CDR3 length equals 16 residues. Per the germline V gene, CDR1 is DFQATT and CDR2 is SNEGSKA (reference sequence). This chain's CDR3 is CSEGASSGRAYETQYF. The CDR3 DNA reads as TGCAGTGAAGGCGCGTCGAGCGGGAGGGCCTACGAGACCCAGTACTTT.

The sample holds a few counts of this clonotype. The genes are TRBV2 and TRBJ1-2; the D gene is possibly TRBD1 (5 bases). The ends were cut back, 4 bases at V and 6 bases at J, with 21 bases in the middle. Germline V gene data show CDR1 as SNHLY and CDR2 as FYNNEI. The CDR3 runs to 16 residues. The CDR3 DNA follows: TGTGCCAGCAGTGCAACCGAGGGACTTCCCGGACATGGCTACACCTTC. The encoded protein is CASSATEGLPGHGYTF.

Remarks on this clonotype: This may come from a read error, since a much larger clone is one base off. Since no conserved phenylalanine or tryptophan closes the CDR3, a read error is the likely cause. As DNA, the CDR3 is TGTGCCAGCAGCCGGGACAAGAGCTCCTATAATTCACCCCTCCACTCT. The encoded protein is CASSRDKSSYNSPLHS. This sequence joins TRBV7-9 and TRBJ1-6; D is perhaps TRBD1 (6 bases). CDR3 length equals 16 residues. Trimming took 5 bases from V and 0 from J, leaving 11 bases between them. The germline gives CDR1 SEHNR, CDR2 FQNEAQ (reference sequence).

This clonotype was recorded at least ten times. The chain uses TRBV6-5 and TRBJ1-2, with D perhaps matching TRBD1 (6 bases). CDR1 MNHEY and CDR2 SVGAGI come from the germline V gene. Between the trimmed V and J ends, which lost 4 bases and 8 bases, there was a span of 17 bases. The CDR3 is made up of 14 amino acids. CDR3 residues: CASSSPNGGQGYTF. Written as DNA, the CDR3 is TGTGCCAGCAGTTCCCCCAACGGGGGGCAAGGCTACACCTTC.

This clonotype has a count of ten or more. V gene TRBV7-2 combines with J gene TRBJ2-7; D unresolved. Trimming removed 2 bases at V and 6 bases at J, with 5 bases between. The germline V gene has CDR1 SGHTA and CDR2 FQGNSA. The CDR3 loop spans 11 amino acids. The CDR3 DNA reads as TGTGCCAGCAGCTTAATTAGCGAGCAGTACTTC. Protein: CASSLISEQYF.

The chain combines TRBV9 with TRBJ1-2; D is possibly TRBD1 (5 bases). The CDR3 is made up of 13 amino acids. The V end lost 3 bases, the J end lost 7 bases, and 13 bases lay between the germline ends. From germline, CDR1 is SGDLS and CDR2 YYNGEE. The CDR3 is CASSAGLAGGYTF. In DNA, the CDR3 is TGTGCCAGCAGCGCGGGACTAGCGGGTGGCTACACCTTC. Full variable domain (outside the CDR3, taken from reference TRBV9 and TRBJ1-2): DSGVTQTPKHLITATGQRVTLRCSPRSGDLSVYWYQQSLDQGLQFLIQYYNGEERAKGNILERFSAQQFPDLHSELNLSSLELGDSALYFCASSAGLAGGYTFGSGTRLTVV.

There are a few counts of this clonotype. This chain joins TRBV4-3 and TRBJ2-2; 10 positions agree with TRBD2. Per the germline V gene, CDR1 is LGHNA and CDR2 is YSLEER. J was trimmed by 0 bases and V by 5 bases; bases with no gene match: 12. The length of the CDR3 is 19 residues. Here the CDR3 reads CASSLRLAGHDTNTGELFF. The CDR3 DNA reads as TGCGCCAGCAGCTTACGACTAGCGGGCCACGATACGAACACCGGGGAGCTGTTTTTT.

The chain recombines TRBV20-1 with TRBJ1-1, with TRBD1 as a possible D gene (5 bases). The CDR3 has 16 residues. Trimming removed 1 base from V and 14 bases from J, with 29 bases in between. Germline V lookup: CDR1 DFQATT, CDR2 SNEGSKA (reference sequence). The CDR3 nucleotides read TGCAGTGCTAGAGGTTCCCATCGGGAGGGGTACAATGAGCAGTTCTTT. Translation gives CSARGSHREGYNEQFF.

With respect to this clonotype: This may stem from a read error, because a much larger clone lies one nucleotide away. The chain couples TRBV19 to TRBJ2-7, with D perhaps assigned TRBD1 or TRBD2 (7 bases each). The CDR3 is 13 residues long. From germline, CDR1 is LNHDA and CDR2 SQIVND (reference sequence). V was trimmed by 10 bases and J by 5 bases, leaving 18 bases between them. Written as DNA, the CDR3 is TGTGCCACAGGGGGGGCACCTGAACACGAGCAGTACTTC. Translating gives CATGGAPEHEQYF.